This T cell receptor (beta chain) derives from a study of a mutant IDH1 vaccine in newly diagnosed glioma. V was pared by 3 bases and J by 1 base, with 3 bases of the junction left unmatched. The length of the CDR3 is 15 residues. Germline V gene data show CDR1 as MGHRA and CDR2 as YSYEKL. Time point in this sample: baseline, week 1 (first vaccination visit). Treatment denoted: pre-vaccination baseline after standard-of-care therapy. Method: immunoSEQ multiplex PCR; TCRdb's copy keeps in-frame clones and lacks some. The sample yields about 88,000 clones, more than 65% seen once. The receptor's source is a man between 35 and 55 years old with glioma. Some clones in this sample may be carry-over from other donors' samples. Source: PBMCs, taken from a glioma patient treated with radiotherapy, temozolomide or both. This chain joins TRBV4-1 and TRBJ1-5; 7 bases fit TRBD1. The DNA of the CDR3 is TGCGCCAGCAGCCACCGGGACAGAAGCAATCAGCCCCAGCATTTT. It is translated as CASSHRDRSNQPQHF.